The rows below give T cell receptor beta chains drawn from one sample of a study of shared clonotypes between healthy human individuals. Profiled with immunoSEQ multiplex PCR; TCRdb holds only in-frame clones, not every one. The profile shows 730,000 or so clones, 55% to 75% of them singletons. The sample comprised memory CD4+ T cells sorted from blood. The receptors stem from a woman aged 25 to 39 in good health. Each CDR3 is given with its conserved first and last residue. A D gene is named only where the DNA matches it firmly. The size of a clone is reported for some rows only, either as once, few or many, or as a class for expanded clones.

D | size | J | V | DNA | CDR3
- | - | TRBJ1-1 | TRBV4-1 | TGCGCCAGCAGTCGGGGGAGGGTCGGCACTGAAGCTTTCTTT | CASSRGRVGTEAFF
TRBD1 | - | TRBJ1-2 | TRBV19 | TGTGCCAGTAGTATACCCCGGGGACAGGCGTACTATGGCTACACCTTC | CASSIPRGQAYYGYTF
- | many | TRBJ2-5 | TRBV18 | TGTGCCAGCTCCCGGGACGTCCAGAGCGAGACCCAGTACTTC | CASSRDVQSETQYF
- | - | TRBJ1-4 | TRBV28 | TGTGCCAGCCTAAGTGGCTCCAGGGGTAATGAAAAACTGTTTTTT | CASLSGSRGNEKLFF
- | - | TRBJ2-7 | TRBV27 | TGTGCCAGCAGTTCTCTCTCGGCAGCCTACGAGCAGTACTTC | CASSSLSAAYEQYF
TRBD2 | - | TRBJ2-1 | TRBV2 | TGTGCCAGCAGTCTCGCGGGAGCGGGGGGCAATGAGCAGTTCTTC | CASSLAGAGGNEQFF
TRBD2 | - | TRBJ2-7 | TRBV6-5 | TGTGCCAGCAGTTACGTCTCTAGCGGTAGCGACTACGAGCAGTACTTC | CASSYVSSGSDYEQYF
- | few | TRBJ2-1 | TRBV28 | TGTGCCAGCAGTCCTGGGAGCTCCTACAATGAGCAGTTCTTC | CASSPGSSYNEQFF
- | - | TRBJ1-4 | TRBV15 | TGTGCCACCAGCCTGCGGGGTGAAAAACTGTTTTTT | CATSLRGEKLFF
- | - | TRBJ1-1 | TRBV23-1 | TGCGCCGGAGGGGGGTCCACTGAAGCTTTCTTT | CAGGGSTEAFF
TRBD2 | - | TRBJ2-3 | TRBV27 | TGTGCCAGCAGTACTCGACTAGCGGGGAACACAGATACGCAGTATTTT | CASSTRLAGNTDTQYF
- | few | TRBJ1-5 | TRBV30 | TGTGCCTGGAGTGTAACGGCAGGCGGCAATCAGCCCCAGCATTTT | CAWSVTAGGNQPQHF
TRBD2 | - | TRBJ2-7 | TRBV29-1 | TGCAGCGCGAGCGGGAGCTTGTACGAGCAGTACTTC | CSASGSLYEQYF
- | - | TRBJ2-5 | TRBV28 | TGTGCCAGCAGTTTAGACGGGTCCGGGACCCAGTACTTC | CASSLDGSGTQYF
- | - | TRBJ1-1 | TRBV28 | TGTGCCAGCTGCGTCTCCGGTGGGTACACTGAAGCTTTCTTT | CASCVSGGYTEAFF
TRBD2 | once | TRBJ2-1 | TRBV27 | TGTGCCAGCAGTTCTGCTAGCGGGAGGGGTGAGCAGTTCTTC | CASSSASGRGEQFF
- | - | TRBJ2-7 | TRBV27 | TGTGCCAGCAGTAGAATTCGACTAGGAGGGTCCTACGAGCAGTACTTC | CASSRIRLGGSYEQYF
- | - | TRBJ1-2 | TRBV10-1 | TGCGCCAGCAGTGAGTCATCAAATCCGAGAGGCTACACCTTC | CASSESSNPRGYTF
- | many | TRBJ2-5 | TRBV7-2 | TGTGCCACCTCGGACTGGCTCCAAGAGACCCAGTACTTC | CATSDWLQETQYF
- | - | TRBJ2-2 | TRBV28 | TGTGCCAGCACCACATGGATCATTTATACCGGGGAGCTGTTTTTT | CASTTWIIYTGELFF
TRBD1 | many | TRBJ2-2 | TRBV7-2 | TGTGCCAGCAGCTTAGGGGGACAGGCTAACACCGGGGAGCTGTTTTTT | CASSLGGQANTGELFF
TRBD2 | - | TRBJ2-1 | TRBV11-2 | TGTGCCAGCAGGCGGGCCGGGGCGGCCGGGACTAGCGGGAGGGATGAGCAGTTCTTC | CASRRAGAAGTSGRDEQFF
- | - | TRBJ2-7 | TRBV5-1 | TGCGCCAGCAGCTTGCCTACAGCGTCCTACGAGCAGTACTTC | CASSLPTASYEQYF
TRBD1 | few | TRBJ2-2 | TRBV18 | TGTGCCAGCAAAGACAGGGGGCGCGTCGGGGAGCTGTTTTTT | CASKDRGRVGELFF
TRBD1 | - | TRBJ2-4 | TRBV9 | TGTGCCAGCAGCGTAGACCCAGGGGGAACGGGCATTCAGTACTTC | CASSVDPGGTGIQYF
TRBD1 | few | TRBJ1-1 | TRBV6-5 | TGTGCCAGCAGTTACTCGGGGACAGAGACTGAAGCTTTCTTT | CASSYSGTETEAFF
- | few | TRBJ1-2 | TRBV6-1 | TGTGCCAGCAGTGAAGCAACCCGGCATGGCTACACCTTC | CASSEATRHGYTF
- | few | TRBJ1-1 | TRBV2 | TGTGCCAGCAGTGTCCATTACACTGAAGCTTTCTTT | CASSVHYTEAFF
- | few | TRBJ2-2 | TRBV5-1 | TGCGCCAGCAGCTTCAGGGGAGGGGAGCTGTTTTTT | CASSFRGGELFF
- | - | TRBJ2-3 | TRBV6-5 | TGTGCCAGTCGGGACAACACAGATACGCAGTATTTT | CASRDNTDTQYF
- | - | TRBJ2-5 | TRBV5-5 | TGTGCCAGCAGCCCGGGACCCCCCGCGGCCCAGTACTTC | CASSPGPPAAQYF
- | few | TRBJ2-7 | TRBV5-1 | TGCGCCAGCAGCGCGGGGCACTACGAGCAGTACTTC | CASSAGHYEQYF
- | - | TRBJ2-7 | TRBV11-2 | TGTGCCAGCAGCCCATCTGGCGAGCAGTACTTC | CASSPSGEQYF
- | - | TRBJ2-7 | TRBV2 | TGTGCCAGCAGGGAGGGACAATGGGAACAGTACTTC | CASREGQWEQYF
TRBD1 | - | TRBJ2-3 | TRBV27 | TGTGCCAGCAGAACCGGGACAGGGTGGACAGATACGCAGTATTTT | CASRTGTGWTDTQYF
- | - | TRBJ2-5 | TRBV15 | TGTGCCACCAGCAGATCCGGGACGAACCTGCAAGAGACCCAGTACTTC | CATSRSGTNLQETQYF
- | - | TRBJ2-7 | TRBV11-3 | TGTGCCAGCAGCTTAGTTCCCTTCTACGAGCAGTACTTC | CASSLVPFYEQYF
TRBD2 | - | TRBJ2-2 | TRBV6-5 | TGTGCCAGCATTCGTCTCAGCGGGGGCACCGGGGAGCTGTTTTTT | CASIRLSGGTGELFF
- | - | TRBJ2-1 | TRBV5-1 | TGCGCCAGCAGCTTGCCCCCGCAGAACAATGAGCAGTTCTTC | CASSLPPQNNEQFF
- | - | TRBJ2-7 | TRBV10-3 | TGTGCCATCAGTGAGTCTCAGGGTAGCACCTACGAGCAGTACTTC | CAISESQGSTYEQYF
TRBD1 | - | TRBJ2-7 | TRBV10-3 | TGTGCCATCAGTGAGTCGGGACAGCCCCTCTACGAGCAGTACTTC | CAISESGQPLYEQYF
TRBD1 | - | TRBJ1-1 | TRBV6-5 | TGTGCCAGCAGAAGGACAGGGTCGGCGAACACTGAAGCTTTCTTT | CASRRTGSANTEAFF
- | - | TRBJ2-5 | TRBV6-5 | TGTGCCAGCAGCCTGTTCGGGAGTAGCGAGACCCAGTACTTC | CASSLFGSSETQYF
- | - | TRBJ2-7 | TRBV28 | TGTGCCAGCAGTTTATTGGACGGATCCTACGAGCAGTACTTC | CASSLLDGSYEQYF
- | - | TRBJ1-1 | TRBV6-5 | TGTGCCAGCCTGTCTGCCGGCGCTACTGAAGCTTTCTTT | CASLSAGATEAFF
- | - | TRBJ1-1 | TRBV7-9 | TGTGCCAGCAGCTTACCAGGGACGCTTGAAGCTTTCTTT | CASSLPGTLEAFF
- | few | TRBJ2-7 | TRBV5-1 | TGCGCCAGCAGCTCCTCCCCGCCCGTTTTCGAGCAGTACTTC | CASSSSPPVFEQYF
TRBD2 | - | TRBJ2-1 | TRBV29-1 | TGCAGCGTTCCCGGACTAGCGGCCTCCTACAATGAGCAGTTCTTC | CSVPGLAASYNEQFF